A single sample is the source of the 10 T cell receptor beta chains below, sequenced in a study of blood T cell repertoires in COVID-19. The table came from immunoSEQ multiplex PCR; TCRdb's copy has only in-frame clones and leaves some out. Among some 200,000 clones, around 80% were seen once, and the ten largest hold 5.1%. Sequencing input: peripheral blood. These receptors were taken from a woman in her fifties or sixties who had recovered from COVID-19.

The chain combines TRBV12-3 or TRBV12-4 with TRBJ2-7; maybe TRBD1 (5 bases). V was clipped by 4 bases and J by 4 bases, with 8 bases between them. The CDR3 runs to 12 residues. CDR3 DNA: TGTGCCAGCAGTTCCCCAGGGTACGAGCAGTACTTC. Residues: CASSSPGYEQYF.

The V call is TRBV6-6, the J call TRBJ1-2, with 7 bases fitting TRBD1. This CDR3 has 15 amino acids. Looked up from germline, CDR1 is MNHNY and CDR2 is SVGAGI (reference sequence). V lost 2 bases and J lost 8; bases outside the gene matches: 11. The CDR3: CASSYRGTALDGYTF. The CDR3 DNA reads as TGTGCCAGCAGTTACCGAGGGACAGCCCTCGACGGCTACACCTTC.

The J gene is TRBJ2-5, the V gene TRBV5-1, with 8 bases identical to TRBD2. In germline, CDR1 is SGHRS, CDR2 YFSETQ. This CDR3 contains 16 residues. J lost 1 base, V lost 1 base, and 6 bases had no gene match. The CDR3 nucleotides read TGCGCCAGCAGCTTGACGGCTGGACTAGCCCAAGAGACCCAGTACTTC. As protein: CASSLTAGLAQETQYF.

V gene TRBV12-3 or TRBV12-4 combines with J gene TRBJ1-2, with TRBD1 identical over 11 bases. The CDR3 sequence is 13 residues long. Trimming cost V 10 bases and J 3 bases; bases outside gene matches: 4. The CDR3 DNA reads as TGTGCCATCAGGACAGGGGGCGACTATGGCTACACCTTC. Its protein is CAIRTGGDYGYTF.

J is TRBJ1-2 and V is TRBV11-2, with D unresolved. The CDR3 consists of 12 residues. Germline values: CDR1 SGHAT, CDR2 FQNNGV. Trimming took off 5 bases at V and 7 bases at J, with 11 bases between the two ends. CDR3 DNA sequence: TGTGCCAGCAGCCTAGCGGGTGGTGGCTACACCTTC. Translation gives CASSLAGGGYTF.

CDR3 in DNA: TGTGCCAGTAGGACACAGAGACTGAACACTGAAGCTTTCTTT. Translated: CASRTQRLNTEAFF. This chain uses TRBV19 with TRBJ1-1; D not resolved. Germline values: CDR1 LNHDA, CDR2 SQIVND (reference sequence). CDR3 length: 14 residues. V dropped 6 bases and J dropped 0 bases, with 11 bases sitting between them.

The chain links TRBV19 to TRBJ1-5, with 8 bases that match TRBD1. Germline V CDR1 and CDR2: LNHDA, SQIVND (reference sequence). The CDR3 spans 14 residues. The J segment lost 7 bases and the V segment lost 5 bases, leaving 7 bases of the junction unmatched. The CDR3 DNA follows: TGTGCCAGTAGTCTTGGACAGGGACCCCAGCCCCAGCATTTT. It yields the protein CASSLGQGPQPQHF.

This chain uses TRBV7-2 with TRBJ2-5; no definite D call. The germline gives CDR1 SGHTA, CDR2 FQGNSA. V was shortened by 3 bases and J by 5 bases, with 10 bases between the two germline ends. CDR3 length: 13 residues. CDR3 amino acids: CASSFNQLETQYF. In DNA form, the CDR3 reads TGTGCCAGCAGCTTCAACCAACTTGAGACCCAGTACTTC.

The chain combines TRBV7-9 with TRBJ1-1; D not resolved. Germline V CDR1 and CDR2: SEHNR, FQNEAQ (reference sequence). Deletions cut 6 bases from V and 1 base from J, with 6 bases between. CDR3 length: 12 residues. The CDR3, as DNA: TGTGCCAGCAGTGACTCGAACACTGAAGCTTTCTTT. Protein sequence: CASSDSNTEAFF. Full variable domain (rest looked up from reference TRBV7-9 and TRBJ1-1): DTGVSQNPRHKITKRGQNVTFRCDPISEHNRLYWYRQTLGQGPEFLTYFQNEAQLEKSRLLSDRFSAERPKGSFSTLEIQRTEQGDSAMYLCASSDSNTEAFFGQGTRLTVV.

This clone was counted once. The rearrangement uses TRBV10-3 and TRBJ2-4; tentative D call: TRBD2 (5 bases). Germline-derived CDR1 and CDR2 are ENHRY and SYGVKD. V lost 5 bases and J lost 3, with 8 bases in between. The CDR3 is 13 amino acids. The CDR3 here is CAISSGDKNIQYF. CDR3 DNA sequence: TGTGCCATCAGTAGCGGTGACAAAAACATTCAGTACTTC.